This TCR beta chain was sequenced for a study of blood T cell repertoires in COVID-19. Study information: Nucleic acid was either cDNA or gDNA, and it came from T cells, B-cell-depleted T cells, or PBMCs.

Deletions cut 3 bases from V and 0 bases from J, with 9 bases between. CDR1 and CDR2 from the germline V gene are KGHSH and LQKENI. This CDR3 region has 15 residues. This clone showed up many times. Profiling relied on immunoSEQ multiplex PCR, and the TCRdb table lists in-frame clones only, not all of them. This table has approximately 90,000 clones, roughly 88% appearing once. This TCR came from an elderly woman with active or convalescent COVID-19. This rearrangement joins TRBV18 to TRBJ1-3, with D uncertain. The sample taken for sequencing was peripheral blood. CDR3 coding DNA: TGTGCCAGCTCACCTAACGAGTTCTCTGGAAACACCATATATTTT. Its protein is CASSPNEFSGNTIYF.